This T cell receptor beta chain came from a study of cytomegalovirus exposure and HLA in healthy donors. Points from the study as a whole: An observed cluster of highly shared sequence variants was recorded as a likely sequencing artifact. One variant, a missense change in DCLRE1C, was linked in a later analysis to TCR beta V- and J-gene trimming. Common viral pathogens were later found to be apparently linked to several of the most significant clusters. Reports indicate that TCR beta sequences accurately predicted the HLA-A and HLA-B alleles of most subjects.

The CDR3 loop spans 14 amino acids. In germline, CDR1 is SGHRS, CDR2 YFSETQ. Losses at the gene ends were 6 bases for V and 1 base for J; bases not matched to a gene: 5. PCR was performed using 60 Vbeta and 13 Jbeta primers. Some clones are missing from TCRdb's copy, which holds only in-frame ones; the method was immunoSEQ multiplex PCR. The table lists about 190,000 clones, around three quarters of them singletons, with around 1.6% in the top ten. Concerning this clone itself: Its cognate antigen is unknown.

The genes are TRBV5-1 and TRBJ2-5; TRBD2 matches 8 bases. The receptor's source is a woman under 30 in good health and CMV-seronegative. The material sequenced was PBMCs. In nucleotides, the CDR3 is TGCGCCAGCACTCGCGCGGGAGGCCAAGAGACCCAGTACTTC. Its translation is CASTRAGGQETQYF.